Following are 2 T cell receptor beta chains from one sample sequenced in a study of T-cell reconstitution after alpha-beta-depleted transplantation in children. The library targeted TCRbeta and was prepared with unique molecular identifiers. TCRdb used MiXCR to reprocess the PCR reads, holding one entry per CDR3 protein. In the table there are hundreds of thousands of distinct CDR3 sequences, over 15% of which are singletons. The sample consisted of PBMCs from the stem cell graft donor, taken from the stem cell graft. These receptors were collected from a human donor who donated a stem cell graft to a child with acute myeloid leukemia.

This clonotype was observed at least ten times. CDR3 DNA sequence: TGTGCCAGCAGCGTCGGACCTGCAACTAATGAAAAACTGTTTTTT. It is translated as CASSVGPATNEKLFF. The J gene is TRBJ1-4, the V gene TRBV9, with D hard to call. The germline V gene has CDR1 SGDLS and CDR2 YYNGEE. This CDR3 has 15 amino acids. V was pared by 2 bases and J by 0 bases, with 8 bases between.

The CDR3 nucleotides read TGTGCCAGCAGCCCCCCAAGACACCAAGAGACCCAGTACTTC. The encoded protein is CASSPPRHQETQYF. This sequence joins TRBV7-3 and TRBJ2-5; no reliable D call. V lost 5 bases to trimming and J lost 0 bases, with 10 bases between them. Germline V lookup: CDR1 SGHTA, CDR2 FQGTGA. This CDR3 has 14 residues.